The entry below describes one T cell receptor (beta chain). The sample originates from a study of cytomegalovirus exposure and HLA in healthy donors. Sequencing was performed with immunoSEQ multiplex PCR; in TCRdb, only in-frame clones are kept and a portion is missing. The sample holds a few hundred thousand clones, around 90% seen once. V shed 2 bases, J shed 6 bases, and the junction held 5 bases outside the gene matches. Germline-derived CDR1 and CDR2 are MNHEY and SMNVEV (reference sequence). The CDR3 totals 15 residues. The source material was PBMCs. The chain has TRBV27 and TRBJ2-1; 9 bases are a match to TRBD2. The receptor was isolated from a man aged 25 to 40 in good health and CMV-seronegative. CDR3 in DNA: TGTGCCAGCAGTTTACGCGGGGGGGCGGTCAATGAGCAGTTCTTC. This encodes CASSLRGGAVNEQFF.